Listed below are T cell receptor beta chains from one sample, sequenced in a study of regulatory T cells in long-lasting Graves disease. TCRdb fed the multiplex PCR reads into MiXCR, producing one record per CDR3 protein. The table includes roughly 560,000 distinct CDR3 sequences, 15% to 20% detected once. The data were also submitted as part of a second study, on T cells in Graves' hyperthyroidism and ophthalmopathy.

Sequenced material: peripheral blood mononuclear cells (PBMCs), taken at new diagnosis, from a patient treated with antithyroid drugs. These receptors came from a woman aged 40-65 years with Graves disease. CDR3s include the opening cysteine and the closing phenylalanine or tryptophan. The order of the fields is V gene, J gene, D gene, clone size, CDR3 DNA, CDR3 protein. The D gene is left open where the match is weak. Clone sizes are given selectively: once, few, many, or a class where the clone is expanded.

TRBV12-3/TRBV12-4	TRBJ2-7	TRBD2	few	TGTGCCAGCAGTCGGGGGGGGTACTCCTACGAGCAGTACTTC	CASSRGGYSYEQYF
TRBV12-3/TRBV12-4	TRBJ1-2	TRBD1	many	TGTGCCAGCAGCAGGGACAGGGCCGGCTACACCTTC	CASSRDRAGYTF
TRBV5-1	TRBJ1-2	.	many	TGCGCCAGCAGCTTGAGAGGGGACGACTATGGCTACACCTTC	CASSLRGDDYGYTF
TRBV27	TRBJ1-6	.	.	TGTGCCAGCAGTTTGCAGACCTATAATTCACCCCTCCACTTT	CASSLQTYNSPLHF
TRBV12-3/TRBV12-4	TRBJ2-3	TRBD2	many	TGTGCCAGCAGCCCCACACCGGGACTAGCGACAGATACGCAGTATTTT	CASSPTPGLATDTQYF
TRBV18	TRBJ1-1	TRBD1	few	TGTGCCAGCTCACCAGGGACAGGGTCGGTAACTGAAGCTTTCTTT	CASSPGTGSVTEAFF
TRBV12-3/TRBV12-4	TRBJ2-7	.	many	TGTGCCAGCAGTTTTACAGGGACCTACGAGCAGTACTTC	CASSFTGTYEQYF
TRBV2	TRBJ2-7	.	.	TGTGCCAGCAGTCAGGGGTTGGGGGTCGACGAGCAGTACTTC	CASSQGLGVDEQYF
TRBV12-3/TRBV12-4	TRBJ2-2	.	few	TGTGCCGGCCGGCAGGGGTCCGGGGAGCTGTTTTTT	CAGRQGSGELFF
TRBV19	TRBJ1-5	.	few	TGTGCCAGTAGTGAAAACAGGGTTCTTAGCAATCAGCCCCAGCATTTT	CASSENRVLSNQPQHF
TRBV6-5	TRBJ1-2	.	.	TGTGCCAGCAGTTTGAGCCAATCAGGGGGCTACACCTTC	CASSLSQSGGYTF
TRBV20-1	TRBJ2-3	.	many	TGCAGTGCTAGGGGGGAGGGCAGGGGAGCAGATACGCAGTATTTT	CSARGEGRGADTQYF
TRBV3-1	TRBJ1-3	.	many	TGTGCCAGCAGCATGGACGGCGGAAACACCATATATTTT	CASSMDGGNTIYF
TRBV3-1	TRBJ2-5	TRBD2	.	TGTGCCAGCAGCCACCTAGCGGGGGGGCTGGAGACCCAGTACTTC	CASSHLAGGLETQYF
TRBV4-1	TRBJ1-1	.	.	TGCGCCAGCAGCCAAGGGGAGGGGAGCATGAACACTGAAGCTTTCTTT	CASSQGEGSMNTEAFF
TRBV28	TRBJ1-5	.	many	TGTGCCAGCACCCTTGGGTCGTTCGGCAATCAGCCCCAGCATTTT	CASTLGSFGNQPQHF
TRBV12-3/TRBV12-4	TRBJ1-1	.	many	TGTGCCAGCAGTTTAGCGCGAAGGTTTCGGGCTTTCTTT	CASSLARRFRAFF
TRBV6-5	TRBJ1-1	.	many	TGTGCCAGCAGTTACTCGACCGGGGGCAGTGAAGCTTTCTTT	CASSYSTGGSEAFF
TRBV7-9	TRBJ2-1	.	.	TGTGCCAGCAGCCCCTTAACGGTTAGCTCCAATGAGCAGTTCTTC	CASSPLTVSSNEQFF
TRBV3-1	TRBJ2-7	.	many	TGTGCCAGCCTAGGAGGGCGCCCCTACGAGCAGTACTTC	CASLGGRPYEQYF
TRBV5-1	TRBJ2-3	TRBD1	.	TGCGCCAGCAGCTTGGACCCCCGGACAGGGGTAGATACGCAGTATTTT	CASSLDPRTGVDTQYF
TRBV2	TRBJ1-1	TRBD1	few	TGTGCCAGCAGTGAAGAGGGGGCGGCCACTGAAGCTTTCTTT	CASSEEGAATEAFF
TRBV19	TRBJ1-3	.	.	TGTGCCAGTACCTGGGCGGACCCTGGAAACACCATATATTTT	CASTWADPGNTIYF
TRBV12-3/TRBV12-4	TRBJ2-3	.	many	TGTGCCAGCAGCTCGGGGTGGCGTACGCAGTATTTT	CASSSGWRTQYF